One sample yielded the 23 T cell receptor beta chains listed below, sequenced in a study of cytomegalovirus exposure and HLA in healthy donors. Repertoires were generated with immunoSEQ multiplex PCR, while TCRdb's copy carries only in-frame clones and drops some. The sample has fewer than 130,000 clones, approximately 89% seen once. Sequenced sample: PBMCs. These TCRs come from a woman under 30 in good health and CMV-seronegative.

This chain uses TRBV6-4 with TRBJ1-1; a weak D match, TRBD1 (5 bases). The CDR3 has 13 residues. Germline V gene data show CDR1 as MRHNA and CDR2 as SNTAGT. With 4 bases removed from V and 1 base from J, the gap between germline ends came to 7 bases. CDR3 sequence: CASSVQANTEAFF. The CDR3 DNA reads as TGTGCCAGCAGTGTACAGGCGAACACTGAAGCTTTCTTT.

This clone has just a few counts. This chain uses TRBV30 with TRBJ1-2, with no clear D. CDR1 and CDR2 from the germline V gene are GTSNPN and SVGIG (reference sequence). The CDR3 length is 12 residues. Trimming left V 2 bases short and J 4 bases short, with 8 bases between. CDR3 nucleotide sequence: TGTGCCTGGAGTTTGGAGCCCTATGGCTACACCTTC. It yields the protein CAWSLEPYGYTF.

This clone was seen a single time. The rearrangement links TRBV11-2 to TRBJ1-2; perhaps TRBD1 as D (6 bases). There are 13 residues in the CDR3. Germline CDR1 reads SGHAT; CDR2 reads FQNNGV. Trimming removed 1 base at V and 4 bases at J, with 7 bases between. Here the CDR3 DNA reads TGTGCCAGCAGCTTAGGAGGGGGCTATGGCTACACCTTC. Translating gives CASSLGGGYGYTF.

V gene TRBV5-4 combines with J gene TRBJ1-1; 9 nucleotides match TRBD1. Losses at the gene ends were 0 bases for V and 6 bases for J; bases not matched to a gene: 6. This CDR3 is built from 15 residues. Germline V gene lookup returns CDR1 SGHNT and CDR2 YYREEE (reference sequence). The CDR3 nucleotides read TGTGCCAGCAGCTTGGCCCTGGACAGGGGCGCTGAAGCTTTCTTT. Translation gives CASSLALDRGAEAFF. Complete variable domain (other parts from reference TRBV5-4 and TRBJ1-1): ETGVTQSPTHLIKTRGQQVTLRCSSQSGHNTVSWYQQALGQGPQFIFQYYREEENGRGNFPPRFSGLQFPNYSSELNVNALELDDSALYLCASSLALDRGAEAFFGQGTRLTVV.

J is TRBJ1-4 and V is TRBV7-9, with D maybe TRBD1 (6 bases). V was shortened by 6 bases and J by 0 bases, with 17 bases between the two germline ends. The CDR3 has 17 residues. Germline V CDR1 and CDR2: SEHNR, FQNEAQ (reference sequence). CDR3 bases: TGTGCCAGCAGACTAAAACCGGGACAAACAACTAATGAAAAACTGTTTTTT. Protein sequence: CASRLKPGQTTNEKLFF.

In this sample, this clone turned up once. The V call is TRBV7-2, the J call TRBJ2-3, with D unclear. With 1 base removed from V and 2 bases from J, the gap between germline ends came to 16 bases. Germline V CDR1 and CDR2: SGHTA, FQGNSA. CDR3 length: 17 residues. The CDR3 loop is CASSLGFSSTHTDTQYF. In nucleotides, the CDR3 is TGTGCCAGCAGCTTAGGTTTCTCCTCGACTCACACAGATACGCAGTATTTT.

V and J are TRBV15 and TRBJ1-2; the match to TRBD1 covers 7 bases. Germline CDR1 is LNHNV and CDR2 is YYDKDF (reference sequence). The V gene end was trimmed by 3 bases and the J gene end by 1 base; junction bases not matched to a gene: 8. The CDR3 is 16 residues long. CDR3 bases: TGTGCCACCAGCAGCCCCCCCACAGGGGATAACTATGGCTACACCTTC. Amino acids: CATSSPPTGDNYGYTF.

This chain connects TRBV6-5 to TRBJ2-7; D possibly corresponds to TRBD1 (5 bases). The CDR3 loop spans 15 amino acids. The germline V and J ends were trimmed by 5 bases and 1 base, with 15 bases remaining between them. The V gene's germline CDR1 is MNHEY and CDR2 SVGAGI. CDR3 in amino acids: CASSLSAGISYEQYF. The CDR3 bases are TGTGCCAGCAGTCTGAGTGCAGGGATATCCTACGAGCAGTACTTC.

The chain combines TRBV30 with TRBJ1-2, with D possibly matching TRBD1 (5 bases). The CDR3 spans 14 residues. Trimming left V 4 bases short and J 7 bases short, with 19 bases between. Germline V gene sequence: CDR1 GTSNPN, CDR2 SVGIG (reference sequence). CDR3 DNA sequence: TGTGCCTGGAAGGTTTGGGGCCTTCCCAGTGGCTACACCTTC. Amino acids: CAWKVWGLPSGYTF.

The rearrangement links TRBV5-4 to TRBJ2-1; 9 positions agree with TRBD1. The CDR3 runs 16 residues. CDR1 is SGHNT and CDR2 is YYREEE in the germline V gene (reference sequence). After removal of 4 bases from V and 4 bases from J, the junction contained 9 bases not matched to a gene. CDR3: CASSDLGTGRYNEQFF. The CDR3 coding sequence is TGTGCCAGCAGCGACCTAGGGACAGGGAGGTACAATGAGCAGTTCTTC.

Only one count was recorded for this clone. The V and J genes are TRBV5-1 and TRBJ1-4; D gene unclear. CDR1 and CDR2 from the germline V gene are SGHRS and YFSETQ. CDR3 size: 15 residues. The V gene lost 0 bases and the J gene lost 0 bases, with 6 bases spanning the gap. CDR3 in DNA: TGCGCCAGCAGCTTGGACGGAGCAACTAATGAAAAACTGTTTTTT. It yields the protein CASSLDGATNEKLFF.

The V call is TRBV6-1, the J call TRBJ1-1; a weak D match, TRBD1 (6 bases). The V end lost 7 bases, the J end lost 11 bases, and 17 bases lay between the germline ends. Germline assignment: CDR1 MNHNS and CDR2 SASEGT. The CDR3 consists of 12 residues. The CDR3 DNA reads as TGTGCCAGCAAAAGATGGGGGAGGGGGGCTTTCTTT. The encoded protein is CASKRWGRGAFF.

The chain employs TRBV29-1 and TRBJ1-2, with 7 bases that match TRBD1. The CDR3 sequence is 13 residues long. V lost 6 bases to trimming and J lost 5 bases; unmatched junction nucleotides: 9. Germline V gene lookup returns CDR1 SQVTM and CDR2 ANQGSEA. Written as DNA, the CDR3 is TGCAGCGTAACCAGGGGGGTGGAGTATGGCTACACCTTC. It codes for CSVTRGVEYGYTF.

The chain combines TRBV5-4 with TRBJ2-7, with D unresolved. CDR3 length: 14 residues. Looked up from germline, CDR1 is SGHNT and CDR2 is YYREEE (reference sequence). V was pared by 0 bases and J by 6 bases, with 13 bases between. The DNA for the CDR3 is TGTGCCAGCAGCTTGGTCGGTAAGATCGGCGAGCAGTACTTC. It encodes CASSLVGKIGEQYF. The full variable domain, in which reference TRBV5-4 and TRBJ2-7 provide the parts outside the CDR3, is ETGVTQSPTHLIKTRGQQVTLRCSSQSGHNTVSWYQQALGQGPQFIFQYYREEENGRGNFPPRFSGLQFPNYSSELNVNALELDDSALYLCASSLVGKIGEQYFGPGTRLTVT.

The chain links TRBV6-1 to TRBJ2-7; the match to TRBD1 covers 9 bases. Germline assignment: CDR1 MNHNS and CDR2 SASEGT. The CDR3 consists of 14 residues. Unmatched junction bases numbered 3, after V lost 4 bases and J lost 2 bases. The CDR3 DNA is TGTGCCAGCAGTGGGAGACAGGGGGCCTACGAGCAGTACTTC. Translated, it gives CASSGRQGAYEQYF.

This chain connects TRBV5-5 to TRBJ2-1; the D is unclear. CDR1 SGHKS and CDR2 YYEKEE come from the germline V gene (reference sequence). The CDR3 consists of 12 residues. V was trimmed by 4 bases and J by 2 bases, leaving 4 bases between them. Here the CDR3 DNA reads TGTGCCAGCAGCCGTACCTACAATGAGCAGTTCTTC. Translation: CASSRTYNEQFF.

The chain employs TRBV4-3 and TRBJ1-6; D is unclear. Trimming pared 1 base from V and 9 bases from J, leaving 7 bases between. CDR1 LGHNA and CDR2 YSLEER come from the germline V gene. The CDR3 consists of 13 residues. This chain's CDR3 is CASSQVLSSPLHF. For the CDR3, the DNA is TGCGCCAGCAGCCAAGTTCTGAGTTCACCCCTCCACTTT.

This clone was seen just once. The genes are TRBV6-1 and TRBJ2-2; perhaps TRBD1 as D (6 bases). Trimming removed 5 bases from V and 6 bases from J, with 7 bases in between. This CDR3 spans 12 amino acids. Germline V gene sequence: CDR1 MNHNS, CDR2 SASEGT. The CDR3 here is CASSWTAGELFF. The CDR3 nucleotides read TGTGCCAGCAGTTGGACAGCCGGGGAGCTGTTTTTT.

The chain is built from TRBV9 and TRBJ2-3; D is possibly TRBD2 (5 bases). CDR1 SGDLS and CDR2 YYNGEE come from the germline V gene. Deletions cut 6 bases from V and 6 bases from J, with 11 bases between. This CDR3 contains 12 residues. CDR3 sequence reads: CASTETGDTQYF. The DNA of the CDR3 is TGTGCCAGCACCGAAACGGGGGATACGCAGTATTTT.

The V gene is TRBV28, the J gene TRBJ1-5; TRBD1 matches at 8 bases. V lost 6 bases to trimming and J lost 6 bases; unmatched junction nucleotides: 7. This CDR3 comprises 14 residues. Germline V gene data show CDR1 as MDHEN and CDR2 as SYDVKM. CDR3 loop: CASRTQGAAQPQHF. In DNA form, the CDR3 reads TGTGCCAGCAGAACTCAGGGGGCGGCTCAGCCCCAGCATTTT.

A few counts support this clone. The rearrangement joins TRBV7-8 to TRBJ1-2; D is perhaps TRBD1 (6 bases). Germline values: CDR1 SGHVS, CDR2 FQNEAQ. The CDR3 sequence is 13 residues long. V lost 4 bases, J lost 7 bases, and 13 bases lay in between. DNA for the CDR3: TGTGCCAGCAGCTCGGACAGCTCGGTTGGCTACACCTTC. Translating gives CASSSDSSVGYTF.

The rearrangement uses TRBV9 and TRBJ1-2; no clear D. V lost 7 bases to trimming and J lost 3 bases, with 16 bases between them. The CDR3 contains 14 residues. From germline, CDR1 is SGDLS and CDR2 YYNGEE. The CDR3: CASGLGGYYYGYTF. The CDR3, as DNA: TGTGCCAGCGGTTTAGGCGGTTACTACTATGGCTACACCTTC.

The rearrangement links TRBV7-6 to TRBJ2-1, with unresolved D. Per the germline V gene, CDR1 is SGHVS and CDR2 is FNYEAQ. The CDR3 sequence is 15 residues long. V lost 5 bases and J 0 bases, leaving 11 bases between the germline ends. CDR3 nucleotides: TGTGCCAGCAGCGTGGCCCTCAGCTCCTACAATGAGCAGTTCTTC. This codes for CASSVALSSYNEQFF.